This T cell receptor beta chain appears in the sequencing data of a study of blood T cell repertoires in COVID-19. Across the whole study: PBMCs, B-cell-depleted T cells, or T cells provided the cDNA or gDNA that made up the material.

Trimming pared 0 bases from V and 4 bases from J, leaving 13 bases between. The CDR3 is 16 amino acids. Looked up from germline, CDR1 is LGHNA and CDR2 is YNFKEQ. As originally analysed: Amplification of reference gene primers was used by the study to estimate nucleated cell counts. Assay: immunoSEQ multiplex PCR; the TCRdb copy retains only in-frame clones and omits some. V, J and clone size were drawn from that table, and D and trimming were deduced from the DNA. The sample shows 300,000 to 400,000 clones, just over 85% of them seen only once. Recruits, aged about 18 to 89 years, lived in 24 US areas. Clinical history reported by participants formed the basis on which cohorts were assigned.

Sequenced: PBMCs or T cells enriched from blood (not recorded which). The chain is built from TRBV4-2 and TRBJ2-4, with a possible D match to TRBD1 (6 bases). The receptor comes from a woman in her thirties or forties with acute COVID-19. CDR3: CASSQDWAGEKNIQYF. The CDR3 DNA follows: TGTGCCAGCAGCCAAGATTGGGCAGGGGAAAAAAACATTCAGTACTTC.